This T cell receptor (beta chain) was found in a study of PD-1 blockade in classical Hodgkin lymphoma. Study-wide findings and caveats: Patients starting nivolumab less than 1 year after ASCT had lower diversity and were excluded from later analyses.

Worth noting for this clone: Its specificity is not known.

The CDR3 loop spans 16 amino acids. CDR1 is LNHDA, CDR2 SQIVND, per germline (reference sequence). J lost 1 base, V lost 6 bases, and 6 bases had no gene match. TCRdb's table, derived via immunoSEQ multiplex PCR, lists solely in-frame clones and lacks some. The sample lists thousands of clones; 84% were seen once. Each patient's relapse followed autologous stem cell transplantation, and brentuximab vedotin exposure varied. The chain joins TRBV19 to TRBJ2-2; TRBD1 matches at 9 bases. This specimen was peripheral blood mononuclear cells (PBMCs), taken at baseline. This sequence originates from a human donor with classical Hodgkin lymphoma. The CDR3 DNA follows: TGTGCCAGTAGCGGATACAGGGGGCTGAACACCGGGGAGCTGTTTTTT. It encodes CASSGYRGLNTGELFF.